This TCR beta chain appears in the sequencing data of a study of T cells in localized non-small cell lung cancer. The method was immunoSEQ multiplex PCR; TCRdb's version includes in-frame clones alone and lacks a portion of them. This sample carries around 6,000 clones, roughly 89% of them seen once, and the ten largest clones take roughly 15%. With regard to this clone: Its antigen is not identified.

The CDR3 consists of 18 residues. V was clipped by 4 bases and J by 6 bases, with 27 bases between them. Germline assignment: CDR1 SGHAT and CDR2 FQNNGV. Overall study results and limits: Peak T cell clonality was found in uninvolved adjacent lung, exceeding tumor. Researchers found a median approximately 53 of the top 100 tumor clones in adjacent lung. Sequence data derive from only one tumor region, so heterogeneity remains possible. An association was observed between higher blood T cell density and longer overall survival.

V gene TRBV11-2 combines with J gene TRBJ1-1, with D possibly matching TRBD1 (5 bases). Sequenced here: peripheral blood, sampled before any cancer treatment. This TCR was recovered from a male donor aged 60 or older with stage I lung adenocarcinoma. The CDR3 loop reads CASSSAGAWGERAPEAFF. As DNA, the CDR3 is TGTGCCAGCAGCTCAGCCGGGGCGTGGGGGGAGAGGGCGCCTGAAGCTTTCTTT.